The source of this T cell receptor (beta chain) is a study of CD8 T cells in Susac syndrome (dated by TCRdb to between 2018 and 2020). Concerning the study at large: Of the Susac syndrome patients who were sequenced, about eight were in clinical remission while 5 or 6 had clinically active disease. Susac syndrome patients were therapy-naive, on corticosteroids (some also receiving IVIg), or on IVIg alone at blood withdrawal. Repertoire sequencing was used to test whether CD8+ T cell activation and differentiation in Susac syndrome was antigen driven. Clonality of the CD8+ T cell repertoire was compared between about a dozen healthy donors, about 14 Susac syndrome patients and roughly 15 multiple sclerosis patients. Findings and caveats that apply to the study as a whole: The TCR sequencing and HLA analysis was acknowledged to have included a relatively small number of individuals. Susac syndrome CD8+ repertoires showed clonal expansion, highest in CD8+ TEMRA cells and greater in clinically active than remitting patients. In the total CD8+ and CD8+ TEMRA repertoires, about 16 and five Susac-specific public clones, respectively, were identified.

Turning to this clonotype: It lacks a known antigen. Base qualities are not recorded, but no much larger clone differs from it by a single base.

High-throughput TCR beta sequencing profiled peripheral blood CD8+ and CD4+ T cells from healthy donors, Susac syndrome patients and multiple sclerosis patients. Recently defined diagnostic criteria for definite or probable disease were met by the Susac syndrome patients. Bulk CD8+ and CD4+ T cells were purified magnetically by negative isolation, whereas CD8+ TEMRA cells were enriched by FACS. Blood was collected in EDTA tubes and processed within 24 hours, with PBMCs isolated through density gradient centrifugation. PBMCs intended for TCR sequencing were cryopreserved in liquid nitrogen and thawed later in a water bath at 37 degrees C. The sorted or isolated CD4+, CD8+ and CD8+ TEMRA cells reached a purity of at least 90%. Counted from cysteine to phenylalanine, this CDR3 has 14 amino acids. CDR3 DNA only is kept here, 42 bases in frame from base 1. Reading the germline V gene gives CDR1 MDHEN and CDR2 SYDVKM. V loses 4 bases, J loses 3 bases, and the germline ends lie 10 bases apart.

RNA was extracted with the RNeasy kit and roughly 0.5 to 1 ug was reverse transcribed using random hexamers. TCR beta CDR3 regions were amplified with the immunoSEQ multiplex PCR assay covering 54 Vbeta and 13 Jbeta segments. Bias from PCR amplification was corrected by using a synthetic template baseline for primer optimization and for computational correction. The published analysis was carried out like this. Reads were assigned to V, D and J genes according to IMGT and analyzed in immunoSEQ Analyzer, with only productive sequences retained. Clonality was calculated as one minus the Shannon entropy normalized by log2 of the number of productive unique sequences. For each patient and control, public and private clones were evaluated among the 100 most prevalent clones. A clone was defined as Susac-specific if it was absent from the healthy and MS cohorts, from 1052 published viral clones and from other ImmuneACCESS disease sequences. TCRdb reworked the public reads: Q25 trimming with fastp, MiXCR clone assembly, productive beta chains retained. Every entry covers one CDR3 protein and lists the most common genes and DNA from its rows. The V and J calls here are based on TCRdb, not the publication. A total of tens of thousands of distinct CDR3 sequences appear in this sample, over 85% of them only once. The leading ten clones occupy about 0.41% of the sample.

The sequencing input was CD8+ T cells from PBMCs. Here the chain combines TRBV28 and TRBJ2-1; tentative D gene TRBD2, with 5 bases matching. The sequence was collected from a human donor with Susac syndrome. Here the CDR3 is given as CASSSTNGYNEQFF. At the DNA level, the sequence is TGTGCCAGCAGTTCGACTAATGGCTACAATGAGCAGTTCTTC.